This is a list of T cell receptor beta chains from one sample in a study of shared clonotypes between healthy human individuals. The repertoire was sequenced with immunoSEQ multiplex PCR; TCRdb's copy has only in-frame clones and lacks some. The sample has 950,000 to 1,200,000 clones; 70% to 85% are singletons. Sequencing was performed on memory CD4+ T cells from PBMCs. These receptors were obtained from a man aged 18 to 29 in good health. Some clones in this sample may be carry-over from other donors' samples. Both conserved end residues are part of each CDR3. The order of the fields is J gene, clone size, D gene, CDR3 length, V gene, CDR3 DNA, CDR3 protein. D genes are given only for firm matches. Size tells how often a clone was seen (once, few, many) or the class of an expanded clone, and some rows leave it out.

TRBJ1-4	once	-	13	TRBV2	TGTGCCACATCAGGGACGACTAATGAAAAACTGTTTTTT	CATSGTTNEKLFF
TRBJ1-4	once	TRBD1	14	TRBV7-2	TGTGCCAGCAGCTGGACAGGGCCGGGTGAAAAACTGTTTTTT	CASSWTGPGEKLFF
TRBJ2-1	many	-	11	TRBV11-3	TGTGCCAGCAGCGTGGGGAATGAGCAGTTCTTC	CASSVGNEQFF
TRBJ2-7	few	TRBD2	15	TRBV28	TGTGCCAGCAGCCCGTCCGGCGGGAGACCCCACGAGCAGTACTTC	CASSPSGGRPHEQYF
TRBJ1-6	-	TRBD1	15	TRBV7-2	TGTGCCAGCAGCTTAGTGTCAGGGGGCGATTCACCCCTCCACTTT	CASSLVSGGDSPLHF
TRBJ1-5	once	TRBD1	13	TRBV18	TGTGCCAGCTCACTACAGGGGAGTCAGCCCCAGCATTTT	CASSLQGSQPQHF
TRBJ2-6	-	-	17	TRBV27	TGTGCCAGCAGTTTAGTGGGGTTGGGATCTGGGGCCAACGTCCTGACTTTC	CASSLVGLGSGANVLTF
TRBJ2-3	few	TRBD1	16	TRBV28	TGTGCCAGCAGTACATCGACAGGGGGTAGCACAGATACGCAGTATTTT	CASSTSTGGSTDTQYF
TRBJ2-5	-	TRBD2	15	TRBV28	TGTGCCAGCAGACGTCTAGCGGGAGGTCAAGAGACCCAGTACTTC	CASRRLAGGQETQYF
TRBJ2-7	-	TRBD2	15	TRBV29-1	TGCAGCGTTGAAGATACCCCTAGCGGAAGGGCCGAGCAGTACTTC	CSVEDTPSGRAEQYF
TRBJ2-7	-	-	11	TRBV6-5	TGTGCCAGCACTCGGGGGCACGAGCAGTACTTC	CASTRGHEQYF
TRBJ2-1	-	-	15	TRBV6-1	TGTGCCAGCAGTGAAGAGGCCGGAGCCTACAATGAGCAGTTCTTC	CASSEEAGAYNEQFF
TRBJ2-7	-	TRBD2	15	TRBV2	TGTGCCAGCAGGACGACTAGCGGGAGTTTGGGGGAGCAGTACTTC	CASRTTSGSLGEQYF
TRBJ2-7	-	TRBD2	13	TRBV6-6	TGTGCCAGCAGAAAACTAGCGGTCTACGAGCAGTACTTC	CASRKLAVYEQYF
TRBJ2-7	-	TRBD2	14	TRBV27	TGTGCCAGCACCTCTAGCGGGGGACGGTACGAGCAGTACTTC	CASTSSGGRYEQYF
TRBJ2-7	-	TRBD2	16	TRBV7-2	TGTGCCAGCAGCTTAGTGGTGGGGACTACTACCTACGAGCAGTACTTC	CASSLVVGTTTYEQYF
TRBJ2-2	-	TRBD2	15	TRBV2	TGTGCCAGCAGGGGGATGGGAGGGCGGACCGGGGAGCTGTTTTTT	CASRGMGGRTGELFF
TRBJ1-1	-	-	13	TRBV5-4	TGTGCCAGCAGCCACGACAGGAACACTGAAGCTTTCTTT	CASSHDRNTEAFF
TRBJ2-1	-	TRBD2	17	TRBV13	TGTGCCAGCAGCTTCTTCGGGACTAGCAGCTCCTACAATGAGCAGTTCTTC	CASSFFGTSSSYNEQFF
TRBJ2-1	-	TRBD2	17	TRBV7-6	TGTGCCAGCAGCCTCCGGACTAGCGGGAAGTCCTACAATGAGCAGTTCTTC	CASSLRTSGKSYNEQFF
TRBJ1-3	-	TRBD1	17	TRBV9	TGTGCCAGCAGCGTAGCCGTACAGGGGGCGGTAGGAAACACCATATATTTT	CASSVAVQGAVGNTIYF
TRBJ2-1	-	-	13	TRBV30	TGTGCCTTGAGGACAGCGAACTACAATGAGCAGTTCTTC	CALRTANYNEQFF
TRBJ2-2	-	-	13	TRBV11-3	TGTGCCAGCAGCTTAGGATGGCAGGGGGAGCTGTTTTTT	CASSLGWQGELFF
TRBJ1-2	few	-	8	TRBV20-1	TGCAGTGCCTATGGCTACACCTTC	CSAYGYTF
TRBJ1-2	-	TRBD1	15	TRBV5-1	TGCGCCAGCAGCGTAGACAGGGGGCGCAACTATGGCTACACCTTC	CASSVDRGRNYGYTF
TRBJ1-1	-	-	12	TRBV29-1	TGCAGCGTTGTATCTTGGGACACTGAAGCTTTCTTT	CSVVSWDTEAFF
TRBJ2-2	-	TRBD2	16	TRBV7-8	TGTGCCAGCAGCTTAGCTAGCGGGAGGGCTCCCGGGGAGCTGTTTTTT	CASSLASGRAPGELFF
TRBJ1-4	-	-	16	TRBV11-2	TGTGCCAGCAGCTTAGTTCCGGGACTAGCTAATGAAAAACTGTTTTTT	CASSLVPGLANEKLFF
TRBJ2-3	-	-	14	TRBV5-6	TGTGCCAGCAGCTTGGGATTTGCGGGAGATACGCAGTATTTT	CASSLGFAGDTQYF
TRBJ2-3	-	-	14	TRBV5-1	TGCGCCAGCAGCTTGGAGGCCCCTAGGGATACGCAGTATTTT	CASSLEAPRDTQYF
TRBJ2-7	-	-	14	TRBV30	TGTGCCTTGAGACATCCCTGGGAATCCTACGAGCAGTACTTC	CALRHPWESYEQYF
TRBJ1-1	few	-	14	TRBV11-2	TGTGCCAGCAGCTTCGCTCGGCGTTACACTGAAGCTTTCTTT	CASSFARRYTEAFF
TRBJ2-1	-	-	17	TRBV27	TGTGCCAGCAGTTTGCCGCCCAGGAGCTTTTCCCTCAATGAGCAGTTCTTC	CASSLPPRSFSLNEQFF
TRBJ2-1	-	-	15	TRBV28	TGTGCCAGCAGCTCCCTGGGATCCTCTTACAATGAGCAGTTCTTC	CASSSLGSSYNEQFF
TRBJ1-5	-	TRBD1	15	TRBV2	TGTGCCAGCGGGACAGGTTCAAATCGCAATCAGCCCCAGCATTTT	CASGTGSNRNQPQHF
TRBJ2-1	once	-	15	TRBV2	TGTGCCAGCAGGCTCCTTAGCGGCCCATACAATGAGCAGTTCTTC	CASRLLSGPYNEQFF
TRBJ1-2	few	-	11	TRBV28	TGTGCCATATCAGACTACTATGGCTACACCTTC	CAISDYYGYTF
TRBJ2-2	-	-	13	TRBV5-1	TGCGCCAGCATCCGAGGGGAGTCCGGGGAGCTGTTTTTT	CASIRGESGELFF
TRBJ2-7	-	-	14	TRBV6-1	TGTGCCAGCAGTCGGGACCCGTCTCCCTACGAGCAGTACTTC	CASSRDPSPYEQYF
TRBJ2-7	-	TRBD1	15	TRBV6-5	TGTGCCAGCAGGTGGGACAGGGCCTCCTCCTACGAGCAGTACTTC	CASRWDRASSYEQYF
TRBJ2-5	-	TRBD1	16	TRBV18	TGTGCCAGCTCACACAGGGGGCGCGAGTCGGGAGAGACCCAGTACTTC	CASSHRGRESGETQYF
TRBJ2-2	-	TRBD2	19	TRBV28	TGTGCCAGCAGTCCCAACCTCGGGACTAGCGGGGGGAACACCGGGGAGCTGTTTTTT	CASSPNLGTSGGNTGELFF
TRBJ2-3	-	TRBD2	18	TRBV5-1	TGCGCCAGCAGCCGTCTACACGGGGCGGGAGATGGAACAGATACGCAGTATTTT	CASSRLHGAGDGTDTQYF
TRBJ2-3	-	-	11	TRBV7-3	TGTGCCAGCAGCCGGGGAGATACGCAGTATTTT	CASSRGDTQYF
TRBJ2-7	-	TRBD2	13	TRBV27	TGTGCCGTCGGTGGGACTAGCGGCTACGAGCAGTACTTC	CAVGGTSGYEQYF
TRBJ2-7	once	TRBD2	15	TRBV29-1	TGCAGCGTTGTTGGGGGGAGCGGGAGTGGGTACGAGCAGTACTTC	CSVVGGSGSGYEQYF
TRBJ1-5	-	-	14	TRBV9	TGTGCCAGCAGCCTAAGACCGACAGGCGAGCCCCAGCATTTT	CASSLRPTGEPQHF
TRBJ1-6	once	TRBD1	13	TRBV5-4	TGTGCCAGCAGACCAGACAGGGACTCACCCCTCCACTTT	CASRPDRDSPLHF
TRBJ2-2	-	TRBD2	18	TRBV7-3	TGTGCCAGCAGCTTATTTCCCCCACTAACGGGAGGTACCGGGGAGCTGTTTTTT	CASSLFPPLTGGTGELFF
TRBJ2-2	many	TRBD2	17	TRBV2	TGTGCCAGCGGAAGATCTTCCGGGACTAGCGAACCCGGGGAGCTGTTTTTT	CASGRSSGTSEPGELFF
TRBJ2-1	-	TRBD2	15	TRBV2	TGTGCCAGCCCGCCCGCCGGCGCGGGAGGCCCAGGGCAGTTCTTC	CASPPAGAGGPGQFF
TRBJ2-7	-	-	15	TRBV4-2	TGTGCCAGCATGTATAGCGGAGGGAGCTCCTACGAGCAGTACTTC	CASMYSGGSSYEQYF
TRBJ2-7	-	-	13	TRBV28	TGTGCCAGCAGTTCCGGGGACCGCTGGGTGCAGTACTTC	CASSSGDRWVQYF
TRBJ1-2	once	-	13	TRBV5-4	TGTGCCAGCAGCGCCCTGGACGGTTATGGCTACACCTTC	CASSALDGYGYTF
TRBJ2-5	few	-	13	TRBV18	TGTGCCAGCTCCACGGGACTCCAAGAGACCCAGTACTTC	CASSTGLQETQYF
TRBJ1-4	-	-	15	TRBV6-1	TGTGCCAGCAGTGAACAGGGGATCGATAATGAAAAACTGTTTTTT	CASSEQGIDNEKLFF
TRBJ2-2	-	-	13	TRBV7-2	TGTGCCAGCAGCTTAGGAAGGGACCGGGAGCTGTTTTTT	CASSLGRDRELFF